This passage covers 10 T cell receptor beta chains from one sample sequenced in a study of siplizumab effects on memory and regulatory T cells. Clones were read by immunoSEQ multiplex PCR, and TCRdb kept only the in-frame ones, dropping some. In the table there are about 100,000 clones, roughly 94% of which are singletons. The specimen sequenced was Tregs sorted from blood. The receptors come from a human donor in good health.

This chain joins TRBV4-1 and TRBJ2-2, with 7 nucleotides matching TRBD2. V was clipped by 3 bases and J by 4 bases; unmatched bases: 8. CDR3 size: 16 residues. Germline V gene data show CDR1 as MGHRA and CDR2 as YSYEKL. The DNA of the CDR3 is TGCGCCAGCAGCCATCGGCGGACTAGAGGCACCGGGGAGCTGTTTTTT. The encoded protein is CASSHRRTRGTGELFF.

This chain links TRBV28 with TRBJ1-4; the D gene is possibly TRBD1 (5 bases). The germline V gene has CDR1 MDHEN and CDR2 SYDVKM. CDR3 size: 16 residues. The V end was cut by 2 bases, the J end by 0 bases, with 10 bases between. The CDR3, as DNA: TGTGCCAGCAGTTTAATTGGGGCCGCAACTAATGAAAAACTGTTTTTT. Translating gives CASSLIGAATNEKLFF.

The gene calls are TRBV28 and TRBJ1-5, with TRBD1 matching over 9 bases. Trimming cost V 3 bases and J 4 bases; bases outside gene matches: 7. Germline V CDR1 and CDR2: MDHEN, SYDVKM. This CDR3 spans 16 amino acids. The CDR3 sequence is CASSFPGTGKNQPQHF. CDR3 DNA sequence: TGTGCCAGCAGTTTTCCGGGGACAGGGAAAAATCAGCCCCAGCATTTT.

This chain connects TRBV27 to TRBJ2-6; no clear D. Between the trimmed V and J ends, which lost 8 bases and 0 bases, there was a span of 5 bases. The length of the CDR3 is 13 residues. Germline V lookup: CDR1 MNHEY, CDR2 SMNVEV (reference sequence). DNA of the CDR3: TGTGCCAGCCGGATCTCTGGGGCCAACGTCCTGACTTTC. It encodes CASRISGANVLTF.

A few counts support this clone. This sequence joins TRBV5-4 and TRBJ1-2, with D unresolved. V lost 3 bases, J lost 5 bases, and 8 bases lay in between. The germline CDR1 and CDR2 sequences are SGHNT and YYREEE (reference sequence). CDR3 length: 12 residues. The CDR3 loop reads CASSSQGYGYTF. The CDR3 DNA reads TGTGCCAGCAGCTCCCAAGGGTATGGCTACACCTTC. Supplemented by reference TRBV5-4 and TRBJ1-2, the full variable domain reads ETGVTQSPTHLIKTRGQQVTLRCSSQSGHNTVSWYQQALGQGPQFIFQYYREEENGRGNFPPRFSGLQFPNYSSELNVNALELDDSALYLCASSSQGYGYTFGSGTRLTVV.

The chain links TRBV7-2 to TRBJ2-5; the D call may be TRBD1 or TRBD2 (6 bases each). CDR3 length: 14 amino acids. The V gene lost 1 base and the J gene lost 9 bases, with 15 bases spanning the gap. The germline gives CDR1 SGHTA, CDR2 FQGNSA. The CDR3 coding sequence is TGTGCCAGCAGCTTAGGTGGGGGGCTAACGGCCCAGTACTTC. Protein product: CASSLGGGLTAQYF.

V gene TRBV5-1 combines with J gene TRBJ1-1; D unclear. V shed 10 bases and J shed 0 bases, with 13 bases lying between them. Germline lookup yields CDR1 SGHRS and CDR2 YFSETQ. This CDR3 region has 13 residues. CDR3 nucleotides: TGCGCCGGACGGTTGGGAGTGAACACTGAAGCTTTCTTT. Protein: CAGRLGVNTEAFF.

The chain links TRBV29-1 to TRBJ1-4, with D unresolved. The germline V gene has CDR1 SQVTM and CDR2 ANQGSEA. The CDR3 is made up of 13 amino acids. V gave up 4 bases and J gave up 8 bases, with 14 bases separating them. The CDR3, as DNA: TGCAGCGTTGGGGATGCGCGGGCCGAAAAACTGTTTTTT. It encodes CSVGDARAEKLFF.

This chain connects TRBV5-6 to TRBJ1-5, with D unresolved. Germline V gene lookup returns CDR1 SGHDT and CDR2 YYEEEE. Trimming shortened V by 2 bases and J by 5 bases, and 17 bases separated the two germline ends. The CDR3 covers 16 residues. The CDR3 DNA reads as TGTGCCAGCAGCTTAAACGTCAGATCCCCCTATCAGCCCCAGCATTTT. The encoded protein is CASSLNVRSPYQPQHF.

The J gene is TRBJ2-3, the V gene TRBV21-1; the table's D call, TRBD2, has no DNA check behind it. TRBV21-1 counts as a pseudogene. The CDR3 is 17 amino acids. This CDR3 reads CASSNQGGGKPQDTQYF. As DNA, the CDR3 is TGTGCCAGCAGCAACCAAGGCGGCGGGAAACCACAAGATACGCAGTATTTT.